One sample yielded the 26 T cell receptor beta chains listed below, sequenced in a study of vaccination effects on CD4 cells after COVID-19. CD4+ T cells specific for antigen were expanded with viral peptide pools by the ViraFEST assay before sequencing. When 10 to 11 days of culture had elapsed, CD4+ T cells were isolated. Two-dose BNT162b2 or mRNA-1273 vaccination was given to participants. Sequencing used immunoSEQ multiplex PCR; TCRdb keeps in-frame clones, though not all of them. The data hold tens of thousands of clones, with less than 80% observed a single time. Which antigens these TCRs recognize remains unknown. The input for sequencing was CD4+ T cells from PBMCs cultured with HCoV-229E spike peptides, taken after COVID-19 vaccination. These TCRs come from a human donor who received a COVID-19 vaccine.

This clone is a singleton in its sample. The chain is built from TRBV7-2 and TRBJ2-7; no definite D call. The CDR3 runs 16 residues. CDR1 SGHTA and CDR2 FQGNSA come from the germline V gene. The V end lost 2 bases, the J end lost 7 bases, and 21 bases lay between the germline ends. CDR3 DNA: TGTGCCAGCAGCTTAAAATGGGCAGACCACGTTGGAGAGCAGTACGTC. Its protein product is CASSLKWADHVGEQYV.

This chain links TRBV5-1 with TRBJ2-2; D remains ambiguous. The CDR3 is made up of 16 amino acids. V gave up 3 bases and J gave up 4 bases, with 16 bases separating them. Germline V CDR1 and CDR2: SGHRS, YFSETQ. In DNA, the CDR3 is TGCGCCAGCAGCTCCGAACCCCTAAGGGCCACCGGGGAGCTGTTTTTT. It encodes CASSSEPLRATGELFF.

The sample holds a few counts of this clone. The gene calls are TRBV12-5 and TRBJ2-3, with D perhaps matching TRBD2 (6 bases). Trimming cost V 6 bases and J 3 bases, with 13 bases left between them. The CDR3 covers 14 residues. CDR1 is LGHNT and CDR2 is FRNRAP in the germline V gene. Here the CDR3 reads CASGYLAPTDTQYF. CDR3 sequence (DNA): TGTGCTAGTGGCTACCTAGCGCCGACAGATACGCAGTATTTT.

V usage is TRBV6-5 and J usage is TRBJ1-2, with D possibly matching TRBD1 (5 bases). CDR3 size: 13 residues. Germline CDR1 is MNHEY and CDR2 is SVGAGI. With 5 bases removed from V and 3 bases from J, the gap between germline ends came to 10 bases. The CDR3 sequence is CASSRQIYYGYTF. The CDR3 DNA reads TGTGCCAGCAGTAGACAGATCTACTATGGCTACACCTTC.

This clone was seen only once. The gene calls are TRBV24-1 and TRBJ2-3; D is possibly TRBD1 (5 bases). The germline CDR1 and CDR2 sequences are KGHDR and SFDVKD. The V end was cut by 1 base, the J end by 4 bases, with 11 bases between. The CDR3 length is 15 residues. CDR3 amino acids: CATSDLGIGADTQYF. In nucleotides, the CDR3 is TGTGCCACCAGTGATTTAGGGATAGGGGCAGATACGCAGTATTTT.

The CDR3 is CASPPGVPEQYV. The CDR3 DNA reads TGCGCCAGCCCCCCAGGGGTCCCCGAGCAGTACGTC. The rearrangement joins TRBV5-1 to TRBJ2-7, with D maybe TRBD1 (6 bases). The V and J ends lost 7 bases and 6 bases respectively, with 14 bases between them. The CDR3 contains 12 residues. Germline V gene data show CDR1 as SGHRS and CDR2 as YFSETQ.

The chain links TRBV6-5 to TRBJ2-7; TRBD1 matches at 7 bases. This CDR3 has 13 residues. Germline-derived CDR1 and CDR2 are MNHEY and SVGAGI. The J segment lost 3 bases and the V segment lost 7 bases, leaving 6 bases of the junction unmatched. CDR3 nucleotides: TGTGCCAGCAAACCTGCAGGGGGCTACGAGCAGTACGTC. It specifies CASKPAGGYEQYV.

The J gene is TRBJ2-1, the V gene TRBV19; D may correspond to TRBD1 or TRBD2 (6 bases each). Germline assignment: CDR1 LNHDA and CDR2 SQIVND (reference sequence). V was cut by 5 bases and J by 7 bases, with 18 bases left in between. The CDR3 runs 15 residues. The CDR3 nucleotides read TGTGCCAGTAGTGCCGGGCGGGGCCAGGGGAATGAGCAGTTCTTC. Residues: CASSAGRGQGNEQFF.

The chain combines TRBV7-2 with TRBJ2-1; 8 nucleotides line up with TRBD2. The CDR3 is 16 residues long. The J segment lost 2 bases and the V segment lost 2 bases, leaving 5 bases of the junction unmatched. CDR1 and CDR2 (germline): SGHTA, FQGNSA. The CDR3: CASSLLAGGTYNEQFF. The CDR3 DNA reads as TGTGCCAGCAGCTTACTGGCGGGGGGTACCTACAATGAGCAGTTCTTC.

This clone showed up just a few times. The chain recombines TRBV13 with TRBJ2-3; D is possibly TRBD2 (6 bases). CDR1 is PRHDT, CDR2 FYEKMQ, per germline (reference sequence). The CDR3 is made up of 18 amino acids. Trimming cost V 7 bases and J 1 base, with 24 bases left between them. The CDR3 bases are TGTGCCAGCACCGCACCACGAACTGGGGAGCGGGGCACAGATACGCAGTATTTT. It specifies CASTAPRTGERGTDTQYF.

This sequence joins TRBV5-4 and TRBJ2-7; 10 nucleotides agree with TRBD1. The CDR3 runs to 19 residues. The junction had 21 bases not matched to a gene; V was cut back by 3 bases and J by 6 bases. Germline loops: CDR1 SGHNT, CDR2 YYREEE (reference sequence). The CDR3 reads CASSSSYRDRGLTGGEQYV. CDR3 sequence (DNA): TGTGCCAGCAGCTCGTCGTACCGGGACAGGGGCCTAACTGGAGGCGAGCAGTACGTC.

V gene TRBV5-1 combines with J gene TRBJ2-5; the D gene could be TRBD1 or TRBD2 (6 bases each). V shed 0 bases and J shed 5 bases, with 8 bases lying between them. The CDR3 is made up of 13 amino acids. Germline V lookup: CDR1 SGHRS, CDR2 YFSETQ. The CDR3 loop is CASSLGGAETQYF. As DNA, the CDR3 is TGCGCCAGCAGCTTGGGGGGGGCGGAGACCCAGTACTTC.

CDR3: CASIHSGGKEQFF. The CDR3 coding sequence is TGTGCCAGTATCCATAGCGGGGGGAAAGAGCAGTTCTTC. The chain carries TRBV19 and TRBJ2-1; 10 bases agree with TRBD2. This CDR3 contains 13 residues. Germline CDR1 LNHDA, CDR2 SQIVND (reference sequence). The V gene end was trimmed by 7 bases and the J gene end by 10 bases; junction bases not matched to a gene: 7.

The gene calls are TRBV12-5 and TRBJ1-2; D is undetermined. V gave up 1 base and J gave up 5 bases, with 5 bases separating them. Germline V lookup: CDR1 LGHNT, CDR2 FRNRAP. The CDR3 covers 12 residues. CDR3 nucleotide sequence: TGTGCTAGTGGTTTGGCCATGTATGGCTACACCTTC. It yields the protein CASGLAMYGYTF.

The V and J genes are TRBV1 and TRBJ1-2. TRBV1 is a known pseudogene. The CDR3 sequence is 14 residues long. This CDR3 is CTSAPGEYNYGYTF. The CDR3 coding sequence is TGCACCAGCGCCCCTGGGGAATACAACTATGGCTACACCTTC.

This clone was observed a single time. J is TRBJ1-4 and V is TRBV28; TRBD1 matches 10 bases. There are 16 residues in the CDR3. Germline values: CDR1 MDHEN, CDR2 SYDVKM. Trimming at V came to 6 bases and at J to 8 bases, leaving 12 bases not matched to a gene. The CDR3 loop reads CASRTSGTGVREKLFF. The DNA of the CDR3 is TGTGCCAGCAGGACTTCCGGGACAGGGGTTCGGGAAAAACTGTTTTTT.

The V call is TRBV6-6, the J call TRBJ1-6; TRBD1 matches at 7 bases. J lost 0 bases, V lost 5 bases, and 10 bases had no gene match. CDR1 is MNHNY, CDR2 SVGAGI, per germline (reference sequence). The CDR3 sequence is 18 residues long. The CDR3 sequence: CASSRQGPRTSYNSPLHF. For the CDR3, the DNA is TGTGCCAGCAGTCGACAGGGCCCAAGAACCTCCTATAATTCACCCCTCCACTTT.

The chain combines TRBV6-5 with TRBJ1-5; D not certain. Per the germline V gene, CDR1 is MNHEY and CDR2 is SVGAGI. This CDR3 has 16 amino acids. V lost 0 bases to trimming and J lost 4 bases, with 13 bases between them. The CDR3 region is CASSYSGPRSNQPQHF. The CDR3 coding sequence is TGTGCCAGCAGTTACTCCGGCCCCCGTAGTAATCAGCCCCAGCATTTT.

The V call is TRBV29-1, the J call TRBJ1-1; D is unclear. CDR3 length equals 12 residues. Germline V gives CDR1 SQVTM, CDR2 ANQGSEA. Between the trimmed V and J ends, which lost 4 bases and 9 bases, there was a span of 15 bases. CDR3 nucleotide sequence: TGCAGCGTTGTCGTCGGTCAGAAGAAAGCTTTCTTT. Translating gives CSVVVGQKKAFF. The complete variable domain, with remaining parts taken from reference TRBV29-1 and TRBJ1-1, reads SAVISQKPSRDICQRGTSLTIQCQVDSQVTMMFWYRQQPGQSLTLIATANQGSEATYESGFVIDKFPISRPNLTFSTLTVSNMSPEDSSIYLCSVVVGQKKAFFGQGTRLTVV.

V usage is TRBV6-5 and J usage is TRBJ2-5; 9 bases are shared with TRBD2. V was pared by 2 bases and J by 6 bases, with 10 bases of the junction left unmatched. Germline V gene data show CDR1 as MNHEY and CDR2 as SVGAGI. The CDR3 extends over 16 amino acids. Written as DNA, the CDR3 is TGTGCCAGCAGTTACGGGGTTGCGGGGGGGGCCCAGACCCAGTACTTC. The encoded protein is CASSYGVAGGAQTQYF.

This chain joins TRBV29-1 and TRBJ1-5; D remains ambiguous. The length of the CDR3 is 14 residues. Germline V lookup: CDR1 SQVTM, CDR2 ANQGSEA. The V and J ends lost 4 bases and 0 bases respectively, with 10 bases between them. The CDR3 spells CSVVSGNSNQPQHF. The CDR3 DNA reads as TGCAGCGTTGTTTCCGGGAATAGCAATCAGCCCCAGCATTTT.

This clone was found a few times. The genes are TRBV24-1 and TRBJ2-2; D is ambiguous. Germline CDR1 reads KGHDR; CDR2 reads SFDVKD. The V end lost 7 bases, the J end lost 3 bases, and 17 bases lay between the germline ends. CDR3 length equals 16 residues. As DNA, the CDR3 is TGTGCCACCAGCCCCGGTTATAAGGCGGACACCGGGGAGCTGTTTTTT. Translation gives CATSPGYKADTGELFF.

The rearrangement uses TRBV5-1 and TRBJ1-6, with D possibly matching TRBD1 (5 bases). The length of the CDR3 is 15 residues. Germline values: CDR1 SGHRS, CDR2 YFSETQ. Trimming cost V 0 bases and J 8 bases, with 12 bases left between them. The CDR3 loop reads CASSLGGPGDSPLHF. For the CDR3, the DNA is TGCGCCAGCAGCTTGGGAGGCCCGGGGGATTCACCCCTCCACTTT.

This chain joins TRBV25-1 and TRBJ1-5; unclear D gene. The CDR3 extends over 12 amino acids. Per germline, CDR1 MGHDK and CDR2 SYGVNS. Trimming cost V 5 bases and J 4 bases, with 6 bases left between them. CDR3 region: CASSWGNQPQHF. The CDR3 region has the DNA TGTGCCAGCAGTTGGGGTAATCAGCCCCAGCATTTT.

The rearrangement joins TRBV6-5 to TRBJ1-2; TRBD1 might be the D (5 bases). The CDR3 consists of 13 residues. Germline loops: CDR1 MNHEY, CDR2 SVGAGI. V was shortened by 2 bases and J by 6 bases, with 10 bases between the two germline ends. CDR3 region: CASSYGRADGYTF. The CDR3 coding sequence is TGTGCCAGCAGTTACGGCAGGGCGGATGGCTACACCTTC.

The chain uses TRBV30 and TRBJ2-1, with 14 nucleotides matching TRBD2. The CDR3 is made up of 17 amino acids. Trimming removed 2 bases from V and 4 bases from J; junction bases left unmatched: 7. Germline V gene data show CDR1 as GTSNPN and CDR2 as SVGIG (reference sequence). This CDR3 reads CAWSPSRLAGGYNEQFF. The DNA of the CDR3 is TGTGCCTGGAGTCCCTCTAGACTAGCGGGGGGGTACAATGAGCAGTTCTTC.